The 18 T cell receptor beta chains listed next were all sequenced from one sample in a study of post-analysis software for immune sequencing data. Antigen specificity for these receptors is unknown. Broader study findings: Compared with controls, patients had more of about 5 TRBV segments, including TRBV5-6, TRBV5-1 and TRBV20-1.

Unique molecular identifiers tagged the TCR beta cDNA libraries. TCRdb processed the PCR reads anew with MiXCR; each CDR3 protein has one entry. The data show some 260,000 distinct CDR3 sequences, 30% to 45% seen once. Sequencing was done on a sample of blood. The receptors originated from a girl between 10 and 17 years old with multiple sclerosis.

This chain links TRBV15 with TRBJ2-6, with 7 bases fitting TRBD1. The CDR3 contains 15 residues. The germline V gene has CDR1 LNHNV and CDR2 YYDKDF (reference sequence). V shed 5 bases, J shed 0 bases, and the junction held 1 base outside the gene matches. The CDR3 region has the DNA TGTGCCACCAGCGACAGGGTCTCTGGGGCCAACGTCCTGACTTTC. This sequence encodes CATSDRVSGANVLTF.

About this clonotype itself: A much larger clonotype is one base distant, so this may be a read error. This CDR3 is CASSIGTTYNEQYF. CDR3 nucleotides: TGTGCCAGCAGCATAGGGACAACCTACAATGAGCAGTACTTC. The rearrangement links TRBV5-6 to TRBJ2-5; D perhaps matches TRBD1 (6 bases). V was clipped by 4 bases and J by 11 bases, with 21 bases between them. Germline loops: CDR1 SGHDT, CDR2 YYEEEE. The CDR3 loop spans 14 amino acids.

The chain has TRBV28 and TRBJ1-2; D ambiguous. The V end was cut by 3 bases, the J end by 7 bases, with 15 bases between. Germline V gene data show CDR1 as MDHEN and CDR2 as SYDVKM. The CDR3 loop spans 14 amino acids. As DNA, the CDR3 is TGTGCCAGCAGTTTTAGTTCTCAAGGGCTTGGCTACACCTTC. The encoded protein is CASSFSSQGLGYTF.

This clonotype came up many times. This rearrangement joins TRBV9 to TRBJ2-5; the D gene is possibly TRBD1 (6 bases). The V gene lost 5 bases and the J gene lost 11 bases, with 28 bases spanning the gap. Looked up from germline, CDR1 is SGDLS and CDR2 is YYNGEE. CDR3 length: 16 residues. CDR3 loop: CASRPIWAGDLLEQYF. The CDR3 nucleotides read TGTGCCAGCAGACCAATATGGGCAGGGGACCTTCTGGAGCAGTACTTC.

J is TRBJ2-3 and V is TRBV29-1, with 7 bases matching TRBD1. The V gene end was trimmed by 6 bases and the J gene end by 3 bases; junction bases not matched to a gene: 6. Germline CDR1 is SQVTM and CDR2 is ANQGSEA. The CDR3 spans 13 residues. The CDR3 loop reads CSVARQGTDTQYF. As DNA, the CDR3 is TGCAGCGTCGCCAGACAGGGTACAGATACGCAGTATTTT.

Of note for this clonotype: A single base separates this from a much larger clone, so it may be a read error. V gene TRBV9 combines with J gene TRBJ2-3; possibly TRBD2 for D (6 bases). The CDR3 sequence is 15 residues long. Trimming stripped 3 bases from V and 0 bases from J, with 11 bases between. Germline CDR1 SGDLS, CDR2 YYNGEE. The CDR3 DNA follows: TGTGCCAGCAGCGGAGCCAGCGGGAGCACAGATACGCAGTATTTT. It codes for CASSGASGSTDTQYF.

The gene calls are TRBV13 and TRBJ2-1; 15 positions agree with TRBD2. The CDR3 runs 16 residues. The V segment lost 4 bases and the J segment 7 bases; nucleotides outside the gene matches: 5. CDR1 PRHDT and CDR2 FYEKMQ come from the germline V gene (reference sequence). In nucleotides, the CDR3 is TGTGCCAGCAGCTCTTCCGGGACTAGCGGGAGGAATGAGCAGTTCTTC. It yields the protein CASSSSGTSGRNEQFF.

This clonotype was seen at least ten times. The chain carries TRBV27 and TRBJ1-5; D is unresolved. Germline V gives CDR1 MNHEY, CDR2 SMNVEV (reference sequence). The CDR3 covers 16 residues. Between the trimmed V and J ends, which lost 2 bases and 1 base, there was a span of 12 bases. CDR3: CASSLRSLRSNQPQHF. CDR3 nucleotides: TGTGCCAGCAGTTTACGGTCCCTTAGGAGCAATCAGCCCCAGCATTTT.

V gene TRBV30 combines with J gene TRBJ2-2; no definite D call. Germline CDR1 GTSNPN, CDR2 SVGIG (reference sequence). CDR3 length: 15 amino acids. Trimming shortened V by 3 bases and J by 2 bases, and 13 bases separated the two germline ends. For the CDR3, the DNA is TGTGCCTGGAGCCTGGAATGGCAAAACACCGGGGAGCTGTTTTTT. Encoded protein: CAWSLEWQNTGELFF.

The V call is TRBV7-2, the J call TRBJ2-3, with 8 positions matching TRBD2. The CDR3 totals 15 residues. The germline gives CDR1 SGHTA, CDR2 FQGNSA. With 5 bases clipped from V and 2 bases from J, the junction kept 6 bases outside the gene matches. The CDR3: CASSPRGAPTDTQYF. The CDR3 bases are TGTGCCAGCAGCCCGCGGGGGGCTCCCACAGATACGCAGTATTTT.

This clonotype has ten or more counts. The V gene is TRBV10-3, the J gene TRBJ2-2; TRBD1 matches at 7 bases. The CDR3 length is 14 residues. Trimming took 11 bases from V and 2 from J; bases not matched to a gene: 8. Germline loops: CDR1 ENHRY, CDR2 SYGVKD. This chain's CDR3 is CAAKGQTNTGELFF. The CDR3 DNA reads as TGTGCCGCCAAGGGACAGACTAACACCGGGGAGCTGTTTTTT.

The V and J genes are TRBV11-2 and TRBJ1-2; tentatively, D is TRBD1 (6 bases). The germline gives CDR1 SGHAT, CDR2 FQNNGV. The CDR3 totals 17 residues. Trimming took off 5 bases at V and 7 bases at J, with 26 bases between the two ends. The CDR3: CASSTYKAGQRRSGYTF. As DNA, the CDR3 is TGTGCCAGCAGCACGTATAAGGCAGGACAGAGACGGAGTGGCTACACCTTC.

This clonotype was counted only a few times. The chain joins TRBV2 to TRBJ1-1; D is unresolved. Looked up from germline, CDR1 is SNHLY and CDR2 is FYNNEI. The CDR3 loop spans 13 amino acids. Between the trimmed V and J ends, which lost 8 bases and 1 base, there was a span of 11 bases. The DNA of the CDR3 is TGTGCCAGCGGACGAACAGAGAACACTGAAGCTTTCTTT. Its translation: CASGRTENTEAFF.

Of note for this clonotype: At one of its ends the junction is not consistent with the germline gene, which may arise from a read error. V is TRBV25-1 and J is TRBJ2-1; the D gene is possibly TRBD2 (7 bases). Germline loops: CDR1 MGHDK, CDR2 SYGVNS. The CDR3 spans 13 residues. CDR3 in DNA: TGTACCAGCAGCGGGACAACCTACAATGAGCAGTTCTTC. This sequence encodes CTSSGTTYNEQFF.

The chain has TRBV7-9 and TRBJ2-1, with 9 bases fitting TRBD2. CDR1 and CDR2 (germline): SEHNR, FQNEAQ (reference sequence). This CDR3 is 15 amino acids long. J lost 9 bases, V lost 5 bases, and 11 bases had no gene match. CDR3: CASSAAGTSRTEQFF. As DNA, the CDR3 is TGTGCCAGCAGCGCCGCCGGGACTAGCAGAACTGAGCAGTTCTTC.

With respect to this clonotype: An end of the junction differs from the germline gene, which may be a read error. V gene TRBV20-1 combines with J gene TRBJ2-3, with D maybe TRBD1 (7 bases). The germline V gene has CDR1 DFQATT and CDR2 SNEGSKA (reference sequence). The CDR3 runs to 15 residues. Here the CDR3 reads CSAGDGNRGGDTQYF. The CDR3 bases are TGCAGTGCTGGAGATGGTAACAGGGGAGGAGATACGCAGTATTTT.

The rearrangement joins TRBV5-1 to TRBJ1-6, with 8 bases lining up with TRBD1. Germline V lookup: CDR1 SGHRS, CDR2 YFSETQ. The CDR3 runs 15 residues. V lost 4 bases to trimming and J lost 9 bases; unmatched junction nucleotides: 9. The CDR3 region is CASSPLTGTGSPLHF. CDR3 nucleotides: TGCGCCAGCAGCCCACTGACCGGGACAGGTTCACCCCTCCACTTT.

The CDR3: CASSLASNGGTEAFF. The CDR3 DNA is TGCGCCAGCAGCTTGGCCTCAAATGGAGGCACTGAAGCTTTCTTT. This rearrangement joins TRBV5-1 to TRBJ1-1; D gene ambiguous. Trimming took 0 bases from V and 4 from J, leaving 13 bases between them. Germline-derived CDR1 and CDR2 are SGHRS and YFSETQ. This CDR3 spans 15 amino acids.